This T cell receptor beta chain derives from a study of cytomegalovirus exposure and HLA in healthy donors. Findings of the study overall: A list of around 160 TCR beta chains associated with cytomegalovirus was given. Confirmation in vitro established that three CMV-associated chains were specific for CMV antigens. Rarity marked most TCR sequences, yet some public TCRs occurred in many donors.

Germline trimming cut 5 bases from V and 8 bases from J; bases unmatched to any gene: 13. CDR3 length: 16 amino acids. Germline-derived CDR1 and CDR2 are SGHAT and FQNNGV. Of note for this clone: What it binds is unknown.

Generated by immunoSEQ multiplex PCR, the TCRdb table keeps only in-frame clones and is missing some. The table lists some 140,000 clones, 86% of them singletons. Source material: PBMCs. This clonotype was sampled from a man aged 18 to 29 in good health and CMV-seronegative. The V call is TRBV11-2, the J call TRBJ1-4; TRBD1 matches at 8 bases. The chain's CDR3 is CASSNLGQGFDEKLFF. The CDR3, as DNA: TGTGCCAGCAGCAACTTAGGACAGGGTTTCGACGAAAAACTGTTTTTT.